Listed below are T cell receptor beta chains from one sample, sequenced in a study of breast tumors, draining lymph nodes, adjacent tissues. One entry per CDR3 protein results from TCRdb running MiXCR on the multiplex PCR reads. The sample shows fewer than 90,000 distinct CDR3 sequences, around 28% of them seen only once. The sequenced sample consisted of axillary lymph node tissue. The receptors were gathered from a female donor with breast cancer. Some clones in this sample may be carry-over from other donors' samples. Both conserved end residues are part of each CDR3. Each record gives: J gene, CDR3 length, D gene, V gene, clone size, CDR3 DNA, CDR3 protein. A D gene is named only where the DNA matches it firmly. Size tells how often a clone was seen (once, few, many) or the class of an expanded clone, and some rows leave it out.

TRBJ2-5 | 12 | . | TRBV5-5 | many | TGTGCCAGCAGCTTGCCGGGGGAGACCCAGTACTTC | CASSLPGETQYF
TRBJ2-7 | 13 | . | TRBV5-1 | many | TGCGCCAGCAGCCGGGACGGAGCCTACGAGCAGTACTTC | CASSRDGAYEQYF
TRBJ1-6 | 16 | . | TRBV12-3/TRBV12-4 | many | TGTGCCAGCAGTTTAAAGACAGGCTCCTATAATTCACCCCTCCACTTT | CASSLKTGSYNSPLHF
TRBJ1-6 | 14 | TRBD1 | TRBV9 | . | TGTGCCAGCAGCACGGGACAGTACAATTCACCCCTCCACTTT | CASSTGQYNSPLHF
TRBJ2-3 | 12 | . | TRBV15 | many | TGTGCCACCAGCAGAGTACAGAATACGCAGTATTTT | CATSRVQNTQYF
TRBJ1-6 | 13 | TRBD1 | TRBV12-3/TRBV12-4 | many | TGTGCCAGCAGCAGGGGGCGGGATTCACCCCTCCACTTT | CASSRGRDSPLHF
TRBJ2-5 | 14 | . | TRBV4-1 | many | TGCGCCAGCAGCCTCTCAGGGTCCCAAGAGACCCAGTACTTC | CASSLSGSQETQYF
TRBJ2-5 | 14 | TRBD2 | TRBV20-1 | many | TGCAGTGCGCCCCTAGCGGGAGTGGGGGAGACCCAGTACTTC | CSAPLAGVGETQYF
TRBJ2-7 | 14 | . | TRBV29-1 | many | TGCAGCGTTCTTAGTGGCTCCCCTGCATACGAGCAGTACTTC | CSVLSGSPAYEQYF
TRBJ1-6 | 13 | . | TRBV30 | few | TGTGCCTGGAGTGTGGGAGACGGGCCACCCCTCCACTTT | CAWSVGDGPPLHF
TRBJ1-1 | 14 | . | TRBV6-1 | . | TGTGCCAGCAGGGTGGCCACCTCGGTCACTGAAGCTTTCTTT | CASRVATSVTEAFF
TRBJ1-1 | 13 | . | TRBV12-3/TRBV12-4 | . | TGTGCCAGCAGACCGACCGAAACACCTGAAGCTTTCTTT | CASRPTETPEAFF
TRBJ2-7 | 13 | . | TRBV24-1 | many | TGTGCCACCAGTGATTTGAACAGCTACGAGCAGTACTTC | CATSDLNSYEQYF
TRBJ2-1 | 14 | . | TRBV20-1 | many | TGCAGTGCTAGGGGTGGACAGCCCAACAATGAGCAGTTCTTC | CSARGGQPNNEQFF
TRBJ1-3 | 15 | . | TRBV4-1 | many | TGCGCCAGCAGCCAAGAAGTCGGAGGAAGGCTTCCTATATATTTT | CASSQEVGGRLPIYF
TRBJ1-1 | 13 | . | TRBV7-9 | . | TGTGCCAGCAAACCGACAGTTTATCCTGAAGCTTTCTTT | CASKPTVYPEAFF
TRBJ1-6 | 16 | . | TRBV4-2 | . | TGTGCCAGCAGCCCAGATTCCCCGCAAGGCAGATCACCCCTCCACTTT | CASSPDSPQGRSPLHF
TRBJ2-2 | 13 | . | TRBV3-1 | many | TGTGCCAGCAGTTCCACCAACACCGGGGAGCTGTTTTTT | CASSSTNTGELFF
TRBJ2-2 | 17 | TRBD2 | TRBV20-1 | many | TGCAGTGCCGCCCGACTAGCGGGAGGGCCTGGACCCGGGGAGCTGTTTTTT | CSAARLAGGPGPGELFF
TRBJ2-6 | 16 | . | TRBV24-1 | many | TGTGCCACCAGTGATTCCGGGTTCTCTGGGGCCAACGTCCTGACTTTC | CATSDSGFSGANVLTF
TRBJ2-3 | 15 | . | TRBV5-1 | many | TGCGCCAGCAGCTTGCAAGGAGGAACCACAGATACGCAGTATTTT | CASSLQGGTTDTQYF
TRBJ2-3 | 13 | . | TRBV30 | many | TGTGCCTGGAGTTTAGACACCACAGATACGCAGTATTTT | CAWSLDTTDTQYF
TRBJ2-3 | 17 | TRBD2 | TRBV27 | many | TGTGCCAGCAGTCTGCTAATGGGGACTAGCGGCACAGATACGCAGTATTTT | CASSLLMGTSGTDTQYF
TRBJ1-2 | 11 | . | TRBV3-1 | . | TGTGCCAGCAGCCAAGAGCCTAGCGGGGCCTTC | CASSQEPSGAF
TRBJ1-5 | 14 | . | TRBV7-9 | . | TGTGCCAGCAGCTTGACCGTATCTTGGACCTACGAGCATTTT | CASSLTVSWTYEHF
TRBJ2-5 | 14 | TRBD1 | TRBV19 | many | TGTGCCAGTAGCCGCCTGACAGGGGGAAAGACCCAGTACTTC | CASSRLTGGKTQYF
TRBJ2-2 | 14 | TRBD2 | TRBV20-1 | few | TGCAGTGCAGAACTAGCGGGACACCGGGGGGAGCTGTTTTTT | CSAELAGHRGELFF
TRBJ2-7 | 13 | TRBD1 | TRBV20-1 | . | TGCAGTGCTGGGGGACAGGGGGTAGACGAGCAGTACTTC | CSAGGQGVDEQYF
TRBJ2-5 | 14 | . | TRBV7-2 | many | TGTGCCAGCAGCTTCGCGGGGGCCCAAGAGACCCAGTACTTC | CASSFAGAQETQYF
TRBJ1-3 | 14 | . | TRBV24-1 | . | TGTGCCACCAGTGAGTCAGGAGATGTGAACACCATATATTTT | CATSESGDVNTIYF
TRBJ2-3 | 14 | . | TRBV7-2 | . | TGTGCCAGCAGCCGCCGAGGGGCCACAGATACGCAGTATTTT | CASSRRGATDTQYF
TRBJ2-3 | 12 | . | TRBV19 | many | TGTGCCAGTTCTAGCGACACAGATACGCAGTATTTT | CASSSDTDTQYF
TRBJ1-3 | 15 | . | TRBV11-3 | . | TGTGCCAGCAGCCCCCTCGGGACACCTGGAAACACCATATATTTT | CASSPLGTPGNTIYF
TRBJ2-5 | 16 | TRBD1 | TRBV28 | few | TGTGCCAGCAGTTATTTAGGACAGGGAGACGGAGAGACCCAGTACTTC | CASSYLGQGDGETQYF
TRBJ1-5 | 15 | . | TRBV5-5 | medium-sized | TGTGCCAGCAGCCTCGCCACGGACAGCAATCAGCCCCAGCATTTT | CASSLATDSNQPQHF
TRBJ2-1 | 13 | . | TRBV7-6 | many | TGTGCCAGCAGCCAGAGATTAACCAATGAGCAGTTCTTC | CASSQRLTNEQFF
TRBJ2-2 | 16 | TRBD1 | TRBV27 | . | TGTGCCAGCAGTTTATCGGGACAGGGGGCGTCCGGGGAGCTGTTTTTT | CASSLSGQGASGELFF
TRBJ1-3 | 16 | . | TRBV5-1 | many | TGCGCCAGCAGCTTGGGACAGTTAGACTCTGGAAACACCATATATTTT | CASSLGQLDSGNTIYF
TRBJ2-1 | 16 | . | TRBV11-2 | many | TGTGCCAGCAGCTTACCGCTAACGGGGAGAAGGAATGAGCAGTTCTTC | CASSLPLTGRRNEQFF
TRBJ1-2 | 12 | . | TRBV20-1 | . | TGCAGTGCAACCCCTGCCGTGGATGGCCCCACCTTC | CSATPAVDGPTF
TRBJ2-3 | 14 | . | TRBV19 | . | TGCGCCAGTAGTATAGGGGAACAGGGTGACGCGCAGTATTTT | CASSIGEQGDAQYF
TRBJ2-7 | 14 | TRBD1 | TRBV7-8 | many | TGTGCCAGCAGCCTTTCCCGGGACAGCTACGAGCAGTACTTC | CASSLSRDSYEQYF
TRBJ1-5 | 13 | . | TRBV12-3/TRBV12-4 | many | TGTGCCAGCAATTTAGCGGGGGATCAGCCCCAGCATTTT | CASNLAGDQPQHF
TRBJ2-1 | 13 | . | TRBV5-8 | many | TGTGCCAGCAGCTTGGACAGAAACAATGAGCAGTTCTTC | CASSLDRNNEQFF
TRBJ2-6 | 17 | . | TRBV10-3 | . | TGTGCCATCAGTGGGGTATTTGGGGAGCTTGGGGCCAACGTCCTGACTTTC | CAISGVFGELGANVLTF
TRBJ2-3 | 15 | TRBD2 | TRBV18 | many | TGTGCCAGCTCACCTGGGAGGGCCAGGTCAGATACGCAGTATTTT | CASSPGRARSDTQYF
TRBJ2-3 | 14 | . | TRBV7-9 | many | TGTGCCAGCAGCTTAGCGCAGGGTCCAGATACGCAGTATTTT | CASSLAQGPDTQYF
TRBJ1-1 | 14 | TRBD1 | TRBV2 | many | TGTGCCAGCCATAGACAGGGCGTGAACACTGAAGCTTTCTTT | CASHRQGVNTEAFF
TRBJ2-1 | 15 | TRBD2 | TRBV9 | . | TGTGCCAGCAGCACGGGACTAGCTCCCTACAATGAGCAGTTCTTC | CASSTGLAPYNEQFF
TRBJ2-5 | 13 | . | TRBV4-3 | many | TGCGCCAGCAGCCAAGGCACACAAGAGACCCAGTACTTC | CASSQGTQETQYF
TRBJ1-2 | 16 | TRBD1 | TRBV15 | . | TGCCCCACCAGCCCACGACCTGGGACAGCTAACTATGGCTACACCTTC | CPTSPRPGTANYGYTF
TRBJ2-1 | 12 | . | TRBV6-2/TRBV6-3 | many | TGTGCCAGCGGTTGGCAGTACAATGAGCAGTTCTTC | CASGWQYNEQFF
TRBJ2-7 | 14 | TRBD2 | TRBV7-2 | many | TGTGCCAGCAGCTTAGGGGTGCTTAGCGGGGAGCAGTACTTC | CASSLGVLSGEQYF